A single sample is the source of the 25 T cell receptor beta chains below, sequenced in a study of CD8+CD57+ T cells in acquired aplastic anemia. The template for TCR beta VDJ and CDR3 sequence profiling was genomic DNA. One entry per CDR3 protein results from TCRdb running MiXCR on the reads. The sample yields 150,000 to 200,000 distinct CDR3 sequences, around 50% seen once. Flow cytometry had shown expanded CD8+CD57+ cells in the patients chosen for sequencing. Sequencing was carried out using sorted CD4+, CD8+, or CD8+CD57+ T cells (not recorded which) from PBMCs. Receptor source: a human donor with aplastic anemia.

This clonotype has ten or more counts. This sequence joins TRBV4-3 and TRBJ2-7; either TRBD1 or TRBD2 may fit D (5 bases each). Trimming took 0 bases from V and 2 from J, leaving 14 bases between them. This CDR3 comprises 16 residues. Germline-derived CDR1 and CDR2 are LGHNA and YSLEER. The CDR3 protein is CASSQDQGRGAYEQYF. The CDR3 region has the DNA TGCGCCAGCAGCCAAGATCAGGGCAGAGGGGCCTACGAGCAGTACTTC.

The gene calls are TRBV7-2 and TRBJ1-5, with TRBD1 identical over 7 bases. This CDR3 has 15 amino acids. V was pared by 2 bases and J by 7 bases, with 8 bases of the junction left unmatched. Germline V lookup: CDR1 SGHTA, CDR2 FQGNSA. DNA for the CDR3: TGTGCCAGCAGCTTAATGCAGGGGGTCCACCAGCCCCAGCATTTT. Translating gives CASSLMQGVHQPQHF.

CDR3: CASNLGLAYEQYF. CDR3 bases: TGTGCCAGCAACCTCGGACTAGCCTACGAGCAGTACTTC. The chain uses TRBV7-2 and TRBJ2-7; TRBD2 aligns across 7 bases. The CDR3 length is 13 residues. Trimming at V came to 7 bases and at J to 2 bases, leaving 5 bases not matched to a gene. Germline V gene data show CDR1 as SGHTA and CDR2 as FQGNSA.

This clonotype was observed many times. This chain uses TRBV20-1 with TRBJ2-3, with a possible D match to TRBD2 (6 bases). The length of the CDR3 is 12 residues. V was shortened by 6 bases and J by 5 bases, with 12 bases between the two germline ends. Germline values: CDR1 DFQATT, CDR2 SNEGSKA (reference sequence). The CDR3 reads CSAKRSGDTQYF. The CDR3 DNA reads TGCAGTGCGAAACGTAGCGGAGATACGCAGTATTTT.

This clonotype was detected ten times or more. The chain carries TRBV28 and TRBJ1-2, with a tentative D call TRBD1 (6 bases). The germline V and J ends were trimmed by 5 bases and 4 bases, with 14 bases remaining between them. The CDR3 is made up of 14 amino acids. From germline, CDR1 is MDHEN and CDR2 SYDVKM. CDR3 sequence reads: CASSPWTESYGYTF. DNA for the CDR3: TGTGCCAGCAGTCCTTGGACAGAGAGCTATGGCTACACCTTC.

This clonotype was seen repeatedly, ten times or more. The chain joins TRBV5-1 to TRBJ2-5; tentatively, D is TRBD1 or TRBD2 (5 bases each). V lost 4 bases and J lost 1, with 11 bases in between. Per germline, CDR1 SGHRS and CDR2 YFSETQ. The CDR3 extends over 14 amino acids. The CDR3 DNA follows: TGCGCCAGCAGCGCCCGGGACCTCCAAGAGACCCAGTACTTC. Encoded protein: CASSARDLQETQYF.

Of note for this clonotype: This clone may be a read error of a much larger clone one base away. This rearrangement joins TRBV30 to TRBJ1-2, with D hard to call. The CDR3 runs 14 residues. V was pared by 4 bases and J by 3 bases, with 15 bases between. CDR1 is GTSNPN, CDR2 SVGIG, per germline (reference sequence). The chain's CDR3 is CAWMSGILDYGYTF. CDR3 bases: TGTGCCTGGATGAGCGGAATATTGGACTATGGCTACACCTTC.

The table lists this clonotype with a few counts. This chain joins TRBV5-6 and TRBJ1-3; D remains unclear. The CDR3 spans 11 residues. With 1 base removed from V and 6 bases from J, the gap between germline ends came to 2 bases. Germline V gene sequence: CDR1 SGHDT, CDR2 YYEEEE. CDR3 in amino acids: CASSLLNTIYF. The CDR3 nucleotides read TGTGCCAGCAGCTTGTTAAACACCATATATTTT.

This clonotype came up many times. In nucleotides, the CDR3 is TGTGCCAGCAGTTTAGTCACTAGCGGAGGCGAGCAGTACTTC. Translating gives CASSLVTSGGEQYF. The J gene is TRBJ2-7, the V gene TRBV27, with 8 bases aligning to TRBD2. Germline CDR1 MNHEY, CDR2 SMNVEV (reference sequence). CDR3 length: 14 residues. The V segment lost 2 bases and the J segment 6 bases; nucleotides outside the gene matches: 6.

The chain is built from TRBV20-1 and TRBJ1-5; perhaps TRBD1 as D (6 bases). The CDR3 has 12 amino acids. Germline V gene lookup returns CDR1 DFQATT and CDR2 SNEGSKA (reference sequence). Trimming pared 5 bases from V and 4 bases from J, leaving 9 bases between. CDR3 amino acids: CSAYRANQPQHF. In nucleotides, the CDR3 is TGCAGTGCTTACAGGGCGAATCAGCCCCAGCATTTT.

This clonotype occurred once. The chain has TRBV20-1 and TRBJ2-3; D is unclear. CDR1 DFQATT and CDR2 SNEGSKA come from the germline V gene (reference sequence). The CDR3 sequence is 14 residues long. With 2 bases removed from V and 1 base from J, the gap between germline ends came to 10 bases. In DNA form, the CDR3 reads TGCAGTGCTAGATACCTCCTACGCACAGATACGCAGTATTTT. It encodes CSARYLLRTDTQYF.

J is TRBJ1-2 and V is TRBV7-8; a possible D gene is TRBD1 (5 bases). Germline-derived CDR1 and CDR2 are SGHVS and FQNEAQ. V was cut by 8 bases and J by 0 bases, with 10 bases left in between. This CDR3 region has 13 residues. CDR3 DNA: TGTGCCAGCTCCCAGGGAGCTAACTATGGCTACACCTTC. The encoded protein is CASSQGANYGYTF.

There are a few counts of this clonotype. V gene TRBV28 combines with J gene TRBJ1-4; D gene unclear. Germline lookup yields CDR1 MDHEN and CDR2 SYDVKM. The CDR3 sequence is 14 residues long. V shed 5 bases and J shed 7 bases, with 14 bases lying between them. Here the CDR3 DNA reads TGTGCCAGCAGTACCCAGGATGGTGGTGAAAAACTGTTTTTT. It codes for CASSTQDGGEKLFF. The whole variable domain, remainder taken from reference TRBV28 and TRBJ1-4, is DVKVTQSSRYLVKRTGEKVFLECVQDMDHENMFWYRQDPGLGLRLIYFSYDVKMKEKGDIPEGYSVSREKKERFSLILESASTNQTSMYLCASSTQDGGEKLFFGSGTQLSVL.

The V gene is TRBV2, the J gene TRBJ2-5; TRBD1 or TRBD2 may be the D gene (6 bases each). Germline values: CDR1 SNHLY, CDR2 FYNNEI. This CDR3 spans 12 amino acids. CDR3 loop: CGTGAFQETQYF. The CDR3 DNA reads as TGTGGGACGGGGGCCTTCCAAGAGACCCAGTACTTC.

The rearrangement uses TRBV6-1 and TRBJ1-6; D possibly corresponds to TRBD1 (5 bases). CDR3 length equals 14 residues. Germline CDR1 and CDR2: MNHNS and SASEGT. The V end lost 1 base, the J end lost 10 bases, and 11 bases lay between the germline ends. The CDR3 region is CASSEGMGESPLHF. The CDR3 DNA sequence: TGTGCCAGCAGTGAAGGAATGGGGGAATCACCCCTCCACTTT.

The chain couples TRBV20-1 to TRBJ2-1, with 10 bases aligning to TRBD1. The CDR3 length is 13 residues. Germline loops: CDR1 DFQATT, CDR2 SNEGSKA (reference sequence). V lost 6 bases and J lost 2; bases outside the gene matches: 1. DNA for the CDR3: TGCAGTGCGGACAGGGGGGCCTACAATGAGCAGTTCTTC. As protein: CSADRGAYNEQFF.

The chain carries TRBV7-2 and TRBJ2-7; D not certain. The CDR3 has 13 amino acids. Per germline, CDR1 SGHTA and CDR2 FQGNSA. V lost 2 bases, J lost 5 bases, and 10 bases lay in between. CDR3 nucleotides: TGTGCCAGCAGCTTAACCTTCCGCGACGAGCAGTACTTC. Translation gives CASSLTFRDEQYF.

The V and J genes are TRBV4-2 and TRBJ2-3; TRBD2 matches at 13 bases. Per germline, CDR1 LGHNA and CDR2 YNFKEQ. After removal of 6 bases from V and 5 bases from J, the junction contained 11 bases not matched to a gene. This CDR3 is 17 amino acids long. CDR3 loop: CASRYLRTSGSGDTQYF. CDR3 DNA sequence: TGTGCCAGCAGGTACCTACGGACTAGCGGGAGTGGAGATACGCAGTATTTT.

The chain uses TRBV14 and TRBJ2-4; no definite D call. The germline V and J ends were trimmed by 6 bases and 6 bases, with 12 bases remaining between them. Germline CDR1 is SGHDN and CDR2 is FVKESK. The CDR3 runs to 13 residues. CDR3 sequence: CASREWVLNIQYF. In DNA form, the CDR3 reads TGTGCCAGCAGGGAGTGGGTATTAAACATTCAGTACTTC.

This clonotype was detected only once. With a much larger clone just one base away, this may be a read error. The CDR3 sequence: CASRWTGGEQPQHF. The CDR3 DNA reads TGTGCCAGCAGGTGGACAGGGGGCGAGCAGCCCCAGCATTTT. This rearrangement joins TRBV6-2 or TRBV6-3 to TRBJ1-5; 11 nucleotides match TRBD1. The length of the CDR3 is 14 residues. Germline trimming cut 6 bases from V and 7 bases from J; bases unmatched to any gene: 5. Germline assignment: CDR1 MNHEY and CDR2 SVGEGT.

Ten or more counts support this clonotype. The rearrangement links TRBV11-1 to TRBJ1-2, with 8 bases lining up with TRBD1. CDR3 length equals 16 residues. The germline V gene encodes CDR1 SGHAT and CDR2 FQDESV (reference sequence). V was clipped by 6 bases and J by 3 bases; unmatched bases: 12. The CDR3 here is CASSRGSGGEDYGYTF. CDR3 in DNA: TGTGCCAGCAGTCGCGGCTCAGGGGGCGAGGACTATGGCTACACCTTC.

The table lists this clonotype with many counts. CDR3 DNA sequence: TGTGCCAGCAGCCCCCAGGGTTCTGGGTCACCCCTCCACTTT. It encodes CASSPQGSGSPLHF. The chain combines TRBV3-1 with TRBJ1-6; possibly TRBD1 for D (5 bases). This CDR3 is 14 amino acids long. In germline, CDR1 is LGHDT, CDR2 YNNKEL (reference sequence). V was pared by 4 bases and J by 10 bases, with 14 bases between. The full variable domain, completed using reference TRBV3-1 and TRBJ1-6, is DTAVSQTPKYLVTQMGNDKSIKCEQNLGHDTMYWYKQDSKKFLKIMFSYNNKELIINETVPNRFSPKSPDKAHLNLHINSLELGDSAVYFCASSPQGSGSPLHFGNGTRLTVT.

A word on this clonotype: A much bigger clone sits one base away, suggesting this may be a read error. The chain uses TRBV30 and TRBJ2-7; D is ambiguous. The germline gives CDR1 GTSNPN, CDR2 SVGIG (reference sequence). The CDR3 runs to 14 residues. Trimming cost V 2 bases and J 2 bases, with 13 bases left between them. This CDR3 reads CAWSPPAVAYEQYF. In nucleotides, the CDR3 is TGTGCCTGGAGTCCTCCTGCCGTCGCCTACGAGCAGTACTTC.

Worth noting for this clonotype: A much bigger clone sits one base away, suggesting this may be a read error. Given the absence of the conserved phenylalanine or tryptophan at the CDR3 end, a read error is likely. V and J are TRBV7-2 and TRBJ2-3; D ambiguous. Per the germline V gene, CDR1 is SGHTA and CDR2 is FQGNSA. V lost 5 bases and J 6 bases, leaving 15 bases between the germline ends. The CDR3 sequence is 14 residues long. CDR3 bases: TGTGCCAGCAGCCTCCGGCACGGCGCCGATACGCAGTATCTT. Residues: CASSLRHGADTQYL.

CDR3 nucleotides: TGTGCCAGCAGTGAACCGGTGGGGAGCTCCTACGAGCAGTACTTC. It specifies CASSEPVGSSYEQYF. The rearrangement uses TRBV6-1 and TRBJ2-7; D is perhaps TRBD2 (5 bases). Per the germline V gene, CDR1 is MNHNS and CDR2 is SASEGT. The CDR3 consists of 15 residues. Trimming removed 2 bases from V and 0 bases from J, with 11 bases in between.